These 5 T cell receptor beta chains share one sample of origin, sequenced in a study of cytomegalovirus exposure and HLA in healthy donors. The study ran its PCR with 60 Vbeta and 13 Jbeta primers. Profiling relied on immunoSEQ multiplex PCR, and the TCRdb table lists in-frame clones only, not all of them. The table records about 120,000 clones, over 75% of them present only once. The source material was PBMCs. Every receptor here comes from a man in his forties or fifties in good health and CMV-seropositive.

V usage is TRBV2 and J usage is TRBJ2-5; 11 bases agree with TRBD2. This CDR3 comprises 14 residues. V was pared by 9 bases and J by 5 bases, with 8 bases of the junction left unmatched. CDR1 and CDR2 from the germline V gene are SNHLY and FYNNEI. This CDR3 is CASSPSGGRETQYF. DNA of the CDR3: TGTGCCAGTAGCCCTAGCGGGGGGAGGGAGACCCAGTACTTC.

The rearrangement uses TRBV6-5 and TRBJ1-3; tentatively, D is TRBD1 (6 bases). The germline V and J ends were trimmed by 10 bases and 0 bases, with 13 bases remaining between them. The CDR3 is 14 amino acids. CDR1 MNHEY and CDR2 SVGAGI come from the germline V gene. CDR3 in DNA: TGTGCCACCCTGACAGGCGTCTCTGGAAACACCATATATTTT. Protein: CATLTGVSGNTIYF.

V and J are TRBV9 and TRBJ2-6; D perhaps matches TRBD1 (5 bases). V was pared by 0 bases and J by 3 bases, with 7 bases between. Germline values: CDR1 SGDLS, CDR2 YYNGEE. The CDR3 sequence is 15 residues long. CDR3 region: CASSVVGDGANVLTF. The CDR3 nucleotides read TGTGCCAGCAGCGTAGTAGGGGATGGGGCCAACGTCCTGACTTTC.

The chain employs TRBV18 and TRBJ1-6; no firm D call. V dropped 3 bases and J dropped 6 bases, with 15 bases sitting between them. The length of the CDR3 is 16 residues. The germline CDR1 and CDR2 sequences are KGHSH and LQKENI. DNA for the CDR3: TGTGCCAGCTCACCGAGGGCCCAGCTCCGTAATTCACCCCTCCACTTT. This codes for CASSPRAQLRNSPLHF.

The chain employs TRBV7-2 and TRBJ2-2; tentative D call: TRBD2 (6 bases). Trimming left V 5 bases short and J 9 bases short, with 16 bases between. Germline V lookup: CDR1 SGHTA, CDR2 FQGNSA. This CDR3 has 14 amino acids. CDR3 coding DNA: TGTGCCAGCAGCGGAGATGCGGGGCGCAGGGAGCTGTTTTTT. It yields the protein CASSGDAGRRELFF.